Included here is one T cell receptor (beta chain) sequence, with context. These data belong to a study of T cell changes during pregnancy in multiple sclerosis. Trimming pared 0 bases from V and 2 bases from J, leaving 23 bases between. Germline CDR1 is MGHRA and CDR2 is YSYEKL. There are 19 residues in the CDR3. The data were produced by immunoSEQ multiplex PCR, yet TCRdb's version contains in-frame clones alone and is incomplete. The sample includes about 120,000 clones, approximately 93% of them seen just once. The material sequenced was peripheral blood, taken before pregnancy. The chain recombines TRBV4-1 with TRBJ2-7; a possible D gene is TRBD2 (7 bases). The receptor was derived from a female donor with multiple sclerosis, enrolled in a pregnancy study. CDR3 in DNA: TGCGCCAGCAGCCAAGATGGGGGGGGCAGGGGCCTCCCCCCCTACGAGCAGTACTTC. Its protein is CASSQDGGGRGLPPYEQYF.